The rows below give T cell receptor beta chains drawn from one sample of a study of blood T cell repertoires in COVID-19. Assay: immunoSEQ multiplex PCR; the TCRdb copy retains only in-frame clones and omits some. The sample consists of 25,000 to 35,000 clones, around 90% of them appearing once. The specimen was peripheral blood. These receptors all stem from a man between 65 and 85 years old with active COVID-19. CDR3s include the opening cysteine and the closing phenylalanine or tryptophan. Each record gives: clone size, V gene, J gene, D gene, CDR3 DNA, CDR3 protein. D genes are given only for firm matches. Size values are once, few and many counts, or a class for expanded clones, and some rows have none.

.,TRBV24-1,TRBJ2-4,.,TGTGCCACCAGCGGGGACACCATTCAGTACTTC,CATSGDTIQYF
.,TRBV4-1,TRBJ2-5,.,TGCGCCAGCAGCCAAGGGTACGGGACACGAGAGACCCAGTACTTC,CASSQGYGTRETQYF
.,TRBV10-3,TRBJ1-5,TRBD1,TGTGCCATCAGTGAGTTGGGACAGGGAAGCCAGCCCCAGCATTTT,CAISELGQGSQPQHF
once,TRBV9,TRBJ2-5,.,TGTGCCAGCAGCGTCCAAGGGGGGGCAGGGGAGACCCAGTACTTC,CASSVQGGAGETQYF
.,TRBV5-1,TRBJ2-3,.,TGCGCCAGCAGCTTGGCCTACTCCGGTGGCACAGATACGCAGTATTTT,CASSLAYSGGTDTQYF
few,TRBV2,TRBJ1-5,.,TGTGCCAGCAGTAGCATCTATAGCAATCAGCCCCAGCATTTT,CASSSIYSNQPQHF
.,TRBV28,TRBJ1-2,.,TGTGCCAGCAACCTCCCCAAGACAGGACACTATGGCTACACCTTC,CASNLPKTGHYGYTF
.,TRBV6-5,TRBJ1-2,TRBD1,TGCGCCAGCAGTTACGGGACAGGGATCGGTTATGGCTACACCTTC,CASSYGTGIGYGYTF
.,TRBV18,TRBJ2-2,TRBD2,TGTGCCAGCTCACCAAGTCCGGGGGGGCCGACCGGGGAGCTGTTTTTT,CASSPSPGGPTGELFF
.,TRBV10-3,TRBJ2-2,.,TGTGCCATCAGTGAGTCGAGATCCGGGACACAGAACACCGGGGAGCTGTTTTTT,CAISESRSGTQNTGELFF
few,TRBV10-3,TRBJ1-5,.,TGTGCCATCAGTGAGTCGAAGTCGTCAGGGAAGGTTCAGCCCCAGCATTTT,CAISESKSSGKVQPQHF
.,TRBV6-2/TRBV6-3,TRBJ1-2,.,TGTGCCAGCAGTTACCTATACGGGTCTTACTATGGCTACACCTTC,CASSYLYGSYYGYTF
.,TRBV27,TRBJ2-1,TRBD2,TGTGCCAGCAGTTTCGGACTAGCGGACAACAATGAGCAGTTCTTC,CASSFGLADNNEQFF
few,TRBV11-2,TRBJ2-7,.,TGTGCCAGCAGCCCCTCTTACGAGCAGTACTTC,CASSPSYEQYF
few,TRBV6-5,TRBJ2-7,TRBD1,TGTGCCAGCAGGTCACAGGGGGCCCCTTCCTACGAGCAGTACTTC,CASRSQGAPSYEQYF
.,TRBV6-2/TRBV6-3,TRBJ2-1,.,TGTGCCAGCAGTTACTCACAGGTACAGTTCTTC,CASSYSQVQFF
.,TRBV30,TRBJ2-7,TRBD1,TGTGCCTGGACGGGGCAGGGGGCCTACGAGCAGTACTTC,CAWTGQGAYEQYF
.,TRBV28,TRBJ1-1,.,TGTGCCAGCAGTTTATCTCGACAGTTCATGAACACTGAAGCTTTCTTT,CASSLSRQFMNTEAFF
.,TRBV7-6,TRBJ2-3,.,TGTGCCAGCAGCCTCCAGCAGGGTATACCAGATACGCAGTATTTT,CASSLQQGIPDTQYF
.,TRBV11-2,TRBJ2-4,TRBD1,TGTGCCAGCAGCCAGACAGGGGGCGCGGAAAACATTCAGTACTTC,CASSQTGGAENIQYF
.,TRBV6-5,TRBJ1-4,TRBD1,TGTGCCAGCAGGCCAGACAGGGGGCGAAGTGAAAAACTGTTTTTT,CASRPDRGRSEKLFF
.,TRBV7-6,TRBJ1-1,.,TGTGCCAGCAGCTTACCCCCCGCGGGGGGGGTGAACACTGAAGCTTTCTTT,CASSLPPAGGVNTEAFF
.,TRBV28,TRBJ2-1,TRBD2,TGTGCCAGCAGCCGGAGCGGGGCACTTACCTACAATGAGCAGTTCTTC,CASSRSGALTYNEQFF
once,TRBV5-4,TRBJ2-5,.,TGTGCCAGCAGTCCCCCCCCGGCCGGGAACCAAGAGACCCAGTACTTC,CASSPPPAGNQETQYF
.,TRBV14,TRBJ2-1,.,TGTGCCAGCAGCCAAGTAGGTAGCCGTTACAATGAGCAGTTCTTC,CASSQVGSRYNEQFF
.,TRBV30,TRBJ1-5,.,TGTGCCTGGAGCCCCACAGCTAGCAATCAGCCCCAGCATTTT,CAWSPTASNQPQHF
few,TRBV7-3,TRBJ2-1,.,TGTGCCAGCAGCCCGATATCCGCGACTAGCAATGAGCAGTTCTTC,CASSPISATSNEQFF
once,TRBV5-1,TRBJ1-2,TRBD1,TGCGCCAGCAGCTTGGTCCCGGGACAGAACTATGGCTACACCTTC,CASSLVPGQNYGYTF
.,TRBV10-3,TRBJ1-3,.,TGTGCCATCAGTGATCTCGGGACTTCTGGAAACACCATATATTTT,CAISDLGTSGNTIYF
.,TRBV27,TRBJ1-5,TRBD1,TGTGCCAGCAGGTGGGACAGTAGGGGCAATCAGCCCCAGCATTTT,CASRWDSRGNQPQHF
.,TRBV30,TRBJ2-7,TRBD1,TGTGCCTGGAGTCAAGGGGGACAGGGGCTCTCCTACGAGCAGTACTTC,CAWSQGGQGLSYEQYF
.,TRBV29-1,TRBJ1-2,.,TGCAGCCTAAAACAGACCTATGGCTACACCTTC,CSLKQTYGYTF
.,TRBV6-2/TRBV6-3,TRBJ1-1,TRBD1,TGTGCCAGCAGTCCAACTCAGGGGGCGGACACTGAAGCTTTCTTT,CASSPTQGADTEAFF
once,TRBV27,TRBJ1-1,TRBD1,TGTGCCAGCAGTATACTACCGAGACAGGGTATTGAAGCTTTCTTT,CASSILPRQGIEAFF
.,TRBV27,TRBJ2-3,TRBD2,TGTGCCAGCAGCCCATCCATCTACGTCCAAACCAGGGAGGGCAGGGCAGATACGCAGTATTTT,CASSPSIYVQTREGRADTQYF
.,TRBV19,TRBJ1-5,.,TGTGCCAGTAGTACGCCAGAGGACAGACCCCTTATGGTAGGTCAGCCCCAGCATTTT,CASSTPEDRPLMVGQPQHF
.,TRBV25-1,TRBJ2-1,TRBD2,TGTGCCAGCAGTTCCCATGGGGGGGAATCTGGGATCCGGAATGAGCAGTTCTTC,CASSSHGGESGIRNEQFF
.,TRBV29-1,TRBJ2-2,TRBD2,TGCAGCGTTAGGGGCGGGGGGACCGGGGAGCTGTTTTTT,CSVRGGGTGELFF
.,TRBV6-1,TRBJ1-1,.,TGTGCCAGCAGTGAGGGGGCAGCTTCTTCTGAAGCTTTCTTT,CASSEGAASSEAFF
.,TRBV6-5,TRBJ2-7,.,TGTGCCAGCAAAACGGGAAGCTCCTACGAGCAGTACTTC,CASKTGSSYEQYF
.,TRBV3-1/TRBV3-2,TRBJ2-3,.,TGTGCCAGCAGCCAAGCGGCTAGCAGGTCATCCCCAGATACGCAGTATTTT,CASSQAASRSSPDTQYF
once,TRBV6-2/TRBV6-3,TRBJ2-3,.,TGTGCCAGCAGTTACGGGAGAGGAGATACGCAGTATTTT,CASSYGRGDTQYF
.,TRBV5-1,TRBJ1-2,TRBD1,TGCGCCAGCAGCTTGGATCCCTCGGGACAGGGATACGGCTACACCTTC,CASSLDPSGQGYGYTF
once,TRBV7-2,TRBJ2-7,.,TGTGCCAGCAGCTTAGTGAACAGGGCCTACGAGCAGTACTTC,CASSLVNRAYEQYF
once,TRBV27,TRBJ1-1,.,TGTGCCAGCAGTTTCCTTGGGGGGACTGAAGCTTTCTTT,CASSFLGGTEAFF
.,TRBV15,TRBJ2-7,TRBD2,TGTGCCACCAGCAGAGTGGCGGGGGGATTAACCGAGCAGTACTTC,CATSRVAGGLTEQYF
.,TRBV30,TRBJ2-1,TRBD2,TGTGCCTGGACCTTTGGGAGGGATTTGGAGCAGTTCTTC,CAWTFGRDLEQFF
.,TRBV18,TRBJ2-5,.,TGTGCCAGCTCACCACCGAAGGGAGGTTCAGAGACCCAGTACTTC,CASSPPKGGSETQYF
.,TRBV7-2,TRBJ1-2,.,TGTGCCAGCAGCTTACAAGACTCCTATGGCTACACCTTC,CASSLQDSYGYTF
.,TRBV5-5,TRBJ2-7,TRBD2,TGTGCCAGCAGCTTGGGGCGGGGGGCCCTCTCCTACGAGCAGTACTTC,CASSLGRGALSYEQYF
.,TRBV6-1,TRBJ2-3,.,TGTGCCAGCAGTGAGGGGCAGGCGCAGGTGGATACGCAGTATTTT,CASSEGQAQVDTQYF
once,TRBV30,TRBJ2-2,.,TGTGCCTGGAGTCCTCGCACGTACAGGGTTGGGAATACCGGGGAGCTGTTTTTT,CAWSPRTYRVGNTGELFF
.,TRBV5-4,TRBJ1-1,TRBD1,TGTGCCAGCAGTGGGCAGGGGGTTACTGAAGCTTTCTTT,CASSGQGVTEAFF
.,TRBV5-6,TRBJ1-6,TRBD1,TGTGCCAGCAGCCCATGGGGGGACAGAAACTATAATTCACCCCTCCACTTT,CASSPWGDRNYNSPLHF
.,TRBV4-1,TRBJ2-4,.,TGCGCCAGCAGCGGGGGGTTTGGCAAAAACATTCAGTACTTC,CASSGGFGKNIQYF